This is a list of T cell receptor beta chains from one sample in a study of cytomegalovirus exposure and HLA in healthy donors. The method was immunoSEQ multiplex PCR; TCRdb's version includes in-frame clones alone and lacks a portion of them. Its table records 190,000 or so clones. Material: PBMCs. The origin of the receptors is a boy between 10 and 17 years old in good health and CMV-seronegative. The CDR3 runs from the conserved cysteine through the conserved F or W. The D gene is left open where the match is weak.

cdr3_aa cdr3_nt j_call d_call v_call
CASSKEDRGFPGAFF TGTGCCAGCAGTAAGGAGGACAGGGGATTTCCTGGAGCTTTCTTT TRBJ1-1 TRBD1 TRBV6-5
CASSVSGSYNSPLHF TGTGCCAGCAGCGTGTCGGGCTCCTATAATTCACCCCTCCACTTT TRBJ1-6 . TRBV9
CASSEGLAGGYSTDTQYF TGTGCCAGCAGCGAAGGACTAGCGGGGGGGTATAGTACAGATACGCAGTATTTT TRBJ2-3 TRBD2 TRBV7-2
CASSPSAGQPNTEAFF TGTGCCAGCAGCCCCTCGGCGGGACAGCCTAACACTGAAGCTTTCTTT TRBJ1-1 TRBD1 TRBV7-9
CASSLYGVAFF TGTGCCAGCAGCTTATACGGGGTAGCTTTCTTT TRBJ1-1 . TRBV7-6
CASGLVPLGLAGLTDTMSVFF TGTGCTAGTGGTTTGGTACCGTTGGGACTAGCGGGCCTTACGGATACAATGAGTGTGTTCTTC TRBJ2-1 TRBD2 TRBV12-5
CASSLDSTGELFF TGCGCCAGCAGCTTGGACAGCACCGGGGAGCTGTTTTTT TRBJ2-2 . TRBV5-1
CASSLKVTGSSRSGANVLTF TGTGCCAGCAGCTTAAAGGTGACAGGAAGTTCCCGCTCTGGGGCCAACGTCCTGACTTTC TRBJ2-6 . TRBV7-8
CASSHQGSYEQYF TGTGCCAGCAGCCATCAGGGTTCCTACGAGCAGTACTTC TRBJ2-7 . TRBV14
CASSQGAGGADYGYTF TGTGCCAGCAGCCAAGGGGCCGGGGGGGCGGACTATGGCTACACCTTC TRBJ1-2 . TRBV4-2
CASSLVSGGGPYNEQFF TGCGCCAGCAGCTTGGTTAGCGGGGGGGGTCCCTACAATGAGCAGTTCTTC TRBJ2-1 TRBD2 TRBV5-1
CASSLVEQETQYF TGCGCCAGCAGCTTGGTGGAGCAAGAGACCCAGTACTTC TRBJ2-5 . TRBV5-1
CASSQGGAHYNEQFF TGTGCCAGCAGCCAGGGAGGGGCACACTACAATGAGCAGTTCTTC TRBJ2-1 TRBD2 TRBV7-9
CASSLSTGPTDTQYF TGCGCCAGCAGCTTGAGCACAGGCCCGACGGATACGCAGTATTTT TRBJ2-3 . TRBV5-1
CASSQVRQGSYEQYF TGCGCCAGCAGCCAAGTCCGACAGGGGTCCTACGAGCAGTACTTC TRBJ2-7 TRBD1 TRBV4-3
CASSFYPPGLSYEQYF TGTGCCAGCTCATTCTACCCTCCGGGACTTTCCTACGAGCAGTACTTC TRBJ2-7 . TRBV28
CASSLTGTVSYEQYF TGTGCCAGCAGCCTAACCGGGACAGTATCCTACGAGCAGTACTTC TRBJ2-7 TRBD1 TRBV7-2
CATKQGEIGYTF TGTGCCACCAAGCAGGGGGAGATTGGCTACACCTTC TRBJ1-2 TRBD1 TRBV15
CAWSGGWGNEQFF TGTGCCTGGAGCGGGGGATGGGGGAATGAGCAGTTCTTC TRBJ2-1 . TRBV30
CASSLTPQGYGYTF TGTGCCAGCAGCTTGACACCACAGGGATATGGCTACACCTTC TRBJ1-2 . TRBV5-4
CAISGGLADTQYF TGTGCCATCAGTGGAGGGCTGGCAGATACGCAGTATTTT TRBJ2-3 . TRBV10-3
CASSLDGRAGFF TGCGCCAGCAGCTTGGACGGCAGGGCAGGTTTCTTT TRBJ1-1 . TRBV5-1
CASSSFTGYGRSYNSPLHF TGTGCCAGCAGCTCATTCACAGGGTACGGCCGCTCCTATAATTCACCCCTCCACTTT TRBJ1-6 . TRBV7-9
CASSWTGNLLGGANVLTF TGCGCCAGCAGCTGGACAGGAAACCTGCTGGGGGGGGCCAACGTCCTGACTTTC TRBJ2-6 TRBD1 TRBV5-1
CASSSGLAGGNEQFF TGTGCCAGCAGCTCGGGACTAGCGGGGGGCAATGAGCAGTTCTTC TRBJ2-1 TRBD2 TRBV7-9
CATLTWEGNEQFF TGTGCCACCTTAACCTGGGAGGGGAATGAGCAGTTCTTC TRBJ2-1 TRBD2 TRBV6-5
CASSTDSTGETEAFF TGTGCCAGCAGCACCGATTCCACCGGAGAGACTGAAGCTTTCTTT TRBJ1-1 . TRBV7-6
CAISESGGDYGYTF TGTGCCATCAGTGAGTCAGGGGGTGACTATGGCTACACCTTC TRBJ1-2 . TRBV10-3
CASSPTDRATGELFF TGTGCCAGCAGCCCAACGGACAGGGCCACCGGGGAGCTGTTTTTT TRBJ2-2 TRBD1 TRBV11-2
CASSLASSGGSNTDTQYF TGCGCCAGCAGCCTCGCCTCGAGCGGGGGGTCTAACACAGATACGCAGTATTTT TRBJ2-3 TRBD2 TRBV5-1
CASRPTGGTQYF TGTGCCAGCAGGCCGACAGGGGGTACGCAGTATTTT TRBJ2-3 TRBD1 TRBV6-5